A single sample is the source of the 8 T cell receptor beta chains below, sequenced in a study of blood T cell repertoires in COVID-19 (dated by TCRdb to 2019 to 2021). Library method: the immunoSEQ multiplex PCR assay. Not all clones reach the TCRdb copy of this immuneACCESS table, which keeps in-frame sequences only. Checked studies attribute under half of the gap to unresolved V genes and leave the rest unexplained. Within this sample are around 90,000 clones, with around 92% of them counted one time only. The ten largest account for about 6.6% of the sample. Sequenced input: peripheral blood. These receptor sequences come from an older woman with active COVID-19.

The chain recombines TRBV28 with TRBJ2-7; 7 nucleotides line up with TRBD2. CDR1 and CDR2 (germline): MDHEN, SYDVKM. Trimming removed 10 bases from V and 2 bases from J; junction bases left unmatched: 11. CDR3 size: 14 residues. The CDR3 here is CATSLPGGAYEQYF. CDR3 bases: TGTGCCACCTCTCTCCCGGGGGGAGCCTACGAGCAGTACTTC.

This sequence joins TRBV28 and TRBJ1-3, with 9 nucleotides matching TRBD1. The CDR3 is 16 amino acids. Germline lookup yields CDR1 MDHEN and CDR2 SYDVKM. V dropped 6 bases and J dropped 6; count of bases not matched to a gene: 12. In DNA, the CDR3 is TGTGCCAGCAGACACCGTACCCGGACAGGGGAAAACACCATATATTTT. This codes for CASRHRTRTGENTIYF.

This clone was detected only once. This rearrangement joins TRBV28 to TRBJ1-1; tentatively, D is TRBD1 (5 bases). The CDR3 totals 14 residues. Trimming took 5 bases from V and 4 from J, leaving 14 bases between them. The germline CDR1 and CDR2 sequences are MDHEN and SYDVKM. CDR3: CASSPLPGGTEAFF. As DNA, the CDR3 is TGTGCCAGCAGTCCCCTTCCCGGGGGCACTGAAGCTTTCTTT. The whole variable domain, filled in from reference TRBV28 and TRBJ1-1, reads DVKVTQSSRYLVKRTGEKVFLECVQDMDHENMFWYRQDPGLGLRLIYFSYDVKMKEKGDIPEGYSVSREKKERFSLILESASTNQTSMYLCASSPLPGGTEAFFGQGTRLTVV.

CDR3: CASSVGQATNEKLFF. The DNA for the CDR3 is TGTGCCAGCAGCGTCGGTCAGGCAACTAATGAAAAACTGTTTTTT. V and J are TRBV9 and TRBJ1-4; D is uncertain. V lost 2 bases to trimming and J lost 0 bases, with 8 bases between them. In germline, CDR1 is SGDLS, CDR2 YYNGEE. This CDR3 is 15 amino acids long.

This sequence joins TRBV5-4 and TRBJ2-2, with D maybe TRBD2 (6 bases). CDR1 is SGHNT and CDR2 is YYREEE in the germline V gene (reference sequence). V lost 0 bases to trimming and J lost 4 bases, with 13 bases between them. The CDR3 has 16 residues. The CDR3 is CASSLAGVSGTGELFF. CDR3 in DNA: TGTGCCAGCAGCTTGGCGGGGGTATCGGGCACCGGGGAGCTGTTTTTT.

This clone has more than one count but fewer than ten. This rearrangement joins TRBV5-4 to TRBJ2-4; weak D call: TRBD1 (6 bases). This CDR3 has 14 residues. CDR1 is SGHNT, CDR2 YYREEE, per germline (reference sequence). V lost 4 bases and J lost 1, with 9 bases in between. Here the CDR3 DNA reads TGTGCCAGCAGCGTTGGACAGGCCAAAAACATTCAGTACTTC. Protein sequence: CASSVGQAKNIQYF.

The chain links TRBV6-1 to TRBJ2-2; no definite D call. The germline V gene encodes CDR1 MNHNS and CDR2 SASEGT. Trimming left V 7 bases short and J 5 bases short, with 8 bases between. The CDR3 consists of 12 residues. CDR3 DNA sequence: TGTGCCAGCACCTACCTAACCGGGGAGCTGTTTTTT. Encoded protein: CASTYLTGELFF.

A single count supports this clone. The gene calls are TRBV11-3 and TRBJ2-2; D is unclear. The germline V gene has CDR1 SGHNT and CDR2 YENEEA. V lost 1 base, J lost 3 bases, and 9 bases lay in between. The CDR3 runs to 15 residues. CDR3 DNA: TGTGCCAGCAGCTTAGCTTCAGGCTACACCGGGGAGCTGTTTTTT. Translated: CASSLASGYTGELFF.